This is a list of T cell receptor beta chains from one sample in a study of regulatory T cells in long-lasting Graves disease. TCRdb ran MiXCR on the multiplex PCR reads and lists one entry per CDR3 protein. The data show hundreds of thousands of distinct CDR3 sequences, approximately 22% seen once. The sample was peripheral blood mononuclear cells (PBMCs), taken when the disease was refractory, from a patient treated with antithyroid drugs. The receptor source for this set is a female donor with Graves disease. Both conserved end residues are part of each CDR3. The order of the fields is V gene, D gene, clone size, J gene, CDR3 protein, CDR3 DNA. The D gene is left open where the match is weak. Size is stated for part of the rows, as once, few or many counts, or as a class when the clone is expanded.

V gene: TRBV28; D gene: .; clone size: many; J gene: TRBJ1-5; CDR3 protein: CASSVGNLYSNQPQHF; CDR3 DNA: TGTGCCAGCAGTGTAGGGAATCTTTATAGCAATCAGCCCCAGCATTTT
V gene: TRBV7-8; D gene: .; clone size: .; J gene: TRBJ1-4; CDR3 protein: CASSLAAGPEKLFF; CDR3 DNA: TGTGCCAGCAGCTTAGCGGCGGGGCCTGAAAAACTGTTTTTT
V gene: TRBV27; D gene: .; clone size: .; J gene: TRBJ2-7; CDR3 protein: CASSLSFQSSYEQYF; CDR3 DNA: TGTGCCAGCAGTTTATCGTTTCAGAGCTCCTACGAGCAGTACTTC
V gene: TRBV12-3/TRBV12-4; D gene: TRBD1; clone size: many; J gene: TRBJ1-5; CDR3 protein: CASIQTGGGQPQHF; CDR3 DNA: TGTGCCAGCATCCAGACAGGGGGTGGTCAGCCCCAGCATTTT
V gene: TRBV27; D gene: TRBD2; clone size: many; J gene: TRBJ2-7; CDR3 protein: CASSSVAGSSYEQYF; CDR3 DNA: TGTGCCAGCAGTTCCGTAGCGGGAAGCTCCTACGAGCAGTACTTC
V gene: TRBV9; D gene: TRBD2; clone size: .; J gene: TRBJ2-7; CDR3 protein: CASSAEGLAASYEQYF; CDR3 DNA: TGTGCCAGCAGCGCCGAGGGACTAGCGGCCTCCTACGAGCAGTACTTC
V gene: TRBV11-2; D gene: .; clone size: .; J gene: TRBJ1-6; CDR3 protein: CASSPGDSSGNSPLHF; CDR3 DNA: TGCGCCAGCAGCCCCGGGGACTCCTCCGGGAATTCACCCCTCCACTTT
V gene: TRBV29-1; D gene: TRBD2; clone size: once; J gene: TRBJ2-7; CDR3 protein: CSVVGTREYEQYF; CDR3 DNA: TGCAGCGTTGTTGGGACTAGAGAGTACGAGCAGTACTTC
V gene: TRBV6-1; D gene: .; clone size: few; J gene: TRBJ2-1; CDR3 protein: CASSPGSSYNEQFF; CDR3 DNA: TGTGCCAGCTCTCCGGGAAGCTCCTACAATGAGCAGTTCTTC
V gene: TRBV6-1; D gene: TRBD1; clone size: many; J gene: TRBJ2-7; CDR3 protein: CASRLDRGGQYF; CDR3 DNA: TGTGCCAGCAGACTTGACAGGGGCGGACAGTACTTC
V gene: TRBV7-9; D gene: .; clone size: .; J gene: TRBJ1-3; CDR3 protein: CASSLTSRGNTIYF; CDR3 DNA: TGTGCCAGCAGCTTAACCTCGCGAGGAAACACCATATATTTT
V gene: TRBV20-1; D gene: .; clone size: few; J gene: TRBJ2-3; CDR3 protein: CSASTGRSADTQYF; CDR3 DNA: TGCAGTGCTTCCACAGGGCGAAGTGCAGATACGCAGTATTTT
V gene: TRBV6-2/TRBV6-3; D gene: TRBD1; clone size: .; J gene: TRBJ1-1; CDR3 protein: CASSTQGANTEAFF; CDR3 DNA: TGTGCCAGCAGTACCCAGGGGGCGAACACTGAAGCTTTCTTT
V gene: TRBV12-3/TRBV12-4; D gene: .; clone size: many; J gene: TRBJ2-5; CDR3 protein: CASSFRLEQGGDDQETQYF; CDR3 DNA: TGTGCCAGCAGTTTTAGGTTGGAACAGGGAGGTGACGACCAAGAGACCCAGTACTTC
V gene: TRBV6-1; D gene: .; clone size: many; J gene: TRBJ1-5; CDR3 protein: CASSQRNQPQHF; CDR3 DNA: TGTGCCAGCAGTCAACGAAATCAGCCCCAGCATTTT
V gene: TRBV12-3/TRBV12-4; D gene: TRBD1; clone size: many; J gene: TRBJ2-2; CDR3 protein: CASSPGTVATGELFF; CDR3 DNA: TGTGCCAGCAGTCCCGGGACAGTGGCCACCGGGGAGCTGTTTTTT
V gene: TRBV13; D gene: .; clone size: .; J gene: TRBJ1-5; CDR3 protein: CASSLGLGDYSNQPQHF; CDR3 DNA: TGTGCCAGCAGCTTAGGTTTGGGGGATTATAGCAATCAGCCCCAGCATTTT
V gene: TRBV12-3/TRBV12-4; D gene: .; clone size: few; J gene: TRBJ1-3; CDR3 protein: CASSLGVGSGNTIYF; CDR3 DNA: TGTGCCAGCAGTTTAGGGGTGGGCTCTGGAAACACCATATATTTT
V gene: TRBV6-2/TRBV6-3; D gene: TRBD2; clone size: many; J gene: TRBJ2-7; CDR3 protein: CASSYGLAGGDHEQYF; CDR3 DNA: TGTGCCAGCAGTTACGGTCTAGCGGGAGGGGATCACGAGCAGTACTTC
V gene: TRBV27; D gene: .; clone size: .; J gene: TRBJ2-7; CDR3 protein: CASAPTTVYEQYF; CDR3 DNA: TGTGCCAGCGCACCCACTACAGTCTACGAGCAGTACTTC
V gene: TRBV28; D gene: TRBD1; clone size: many; J gene: TRBJ1-2; CDR3 protein: CASSWGQLPYGYTF; CDR3 DNA: TGTGCCAGCAGTTGGGGACAGCTCCCTTATGGCTACACCTTC
V gene: TRBV4-2; D gene: .; clone size: few; J gene: TRBJ2-7; CDR3 protein: CASSQDGVGISYEQYF; CDR3 DNA: TGTGCCAGCAGCCAAGATGGGGTTGGCATCTCCTACGAGCAGTACTTC
V gene: TRBV30; D gene: .; clone size: few; J gene: TRBJ2-7; CDR3 protein: CAWSGTYEQYF; CDR3 DNA: TGTGCCTGGAGTGGGACCTACGAGCAGTACTTC
V gene: TRBV15; D gene: .; clone size: few; J gene: TRBJ1-5; CDR3 protein: CATSRDWAGNQPQHF; CDR3 DNA: TGTGCCACCAGCAGAGATTGGGCAGGCAATCAGCCCCAGCATTTT
V gene: TRBV28; D gene: TRBD1; clone size: few; J gene: TRBJ2-7; CDR3 protein: CASSFVDRGREQYF; CDR3 DNA: TGTGCCAGCAGTTTTGTGGACAGGGGGCGTGAGCAGTACTTC
V gene: TRBV28; D gene: .; clone size: many; J gene: TRBJ1-6; CDR3 protein: CASSWGGRSPLHF; CDR3 DNA: TGTGCCAGCAGCTGGGGGGGGCGGTCACCCCTCCACTTT
V gene: TRBV28; D gene: .; clone size: many; J gene: TRBJ1-2; CDR3 protein: CASLGTGALYGYTF; CDR3 DNA: TGTGCCAGCCTCGGTACGGGGGCTCTCTATGGCTACACCTTC
V gene: TRBV5-1; D gene: TRBD2; clone size: many; J gene: TRBJ2-7; CDR3 protein: CASSLSRTSGSYEQYF; CDR3 DNA: TGCGCCAGCAGCTTGAGTAGGACTAGCGGCTCCTACGAGCAGTACTTC
V gene: TRBV18; D gene: .; clone size: many; J gene: TRBJ2-5; CDR3 protein: CASSPPGIGETQYF; CDR3 DNA: TGTGCCAGCTCACCACCAGGGATAGGGGAGACCCAGTACTTC